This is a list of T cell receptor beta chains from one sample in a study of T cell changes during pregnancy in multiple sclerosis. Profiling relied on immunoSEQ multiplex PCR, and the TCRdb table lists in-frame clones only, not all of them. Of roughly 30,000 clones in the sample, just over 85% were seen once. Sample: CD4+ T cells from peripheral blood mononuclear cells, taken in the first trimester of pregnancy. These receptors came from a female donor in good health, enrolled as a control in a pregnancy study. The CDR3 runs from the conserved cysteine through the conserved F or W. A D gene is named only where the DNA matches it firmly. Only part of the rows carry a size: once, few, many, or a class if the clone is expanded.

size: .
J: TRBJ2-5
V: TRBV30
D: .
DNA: TGTGCCTGGAGCCGATTGGGGGCTAAAGAGACCCAGTACTTC
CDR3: CAWSRLGAKETQYF

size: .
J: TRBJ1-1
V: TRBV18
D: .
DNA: TGTGCCAGCTCTCAGGGTTTTGACACTGAAGCTTTCTTT
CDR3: CASSQGFDTEAFF

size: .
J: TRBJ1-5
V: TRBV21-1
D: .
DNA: TGTGCCAGCAGCAAAGCGCTTTTAGGGATCGGGGTATACGTCAATCAGCCCCAGCATTTT
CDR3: CASSKALLGIGVYVNQPQHF

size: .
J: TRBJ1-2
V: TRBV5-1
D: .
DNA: TGCGCCAGCAGCTCGGATCTTGACAGCTACACCTTC
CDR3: CASSSDLDSYTF

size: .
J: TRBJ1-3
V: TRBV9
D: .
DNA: TGTGCCAGCAGCGACAGGGAGGGAAACACCATATATTTT
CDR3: CASSDREGNTIYF

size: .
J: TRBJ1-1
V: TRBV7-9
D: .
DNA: TGTGCCAGCAGCTTAGCAAACAGGCAGGGCGAAGCTTTCTTT
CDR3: CASSLANRQGEAFF

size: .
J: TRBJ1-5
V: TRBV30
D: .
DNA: TGTGCCTGGAGTGTGGGGGGGAATCAGCCCCAGCATTTT
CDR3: CAWSVGGNQPQHF

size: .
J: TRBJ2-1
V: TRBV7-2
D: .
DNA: TGTGCCAGCAGCTTAGATCGTCTCCGCGGAGACAATGAGCAGTTCTTC
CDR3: CASSLDRLRGDNEQFF

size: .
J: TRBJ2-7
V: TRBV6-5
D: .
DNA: TGTGCCAGCAGTGTCAGGGGCCACGAGCAGTACTTC
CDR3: CASSVRGHEQYF

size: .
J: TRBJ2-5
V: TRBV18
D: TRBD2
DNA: TGTGCCAGCTCACCAGGACTAGCGGGGGGATCCCAGTACTTC
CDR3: CASSPGLAGGSQYF

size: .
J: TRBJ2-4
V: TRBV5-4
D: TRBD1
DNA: TGTGCCAGCAGCTTGGACAGGGGGCTAATGCTAGCCAAAAACATTCAGTACTTC
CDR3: CASSLDRGLMLAKNIQYF

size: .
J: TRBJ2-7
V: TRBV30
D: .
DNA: TGTGCCTGGAGTTTCTCCCTGTACTACGAGCAGTACTTC
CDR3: CAWSFSLYYEQYF

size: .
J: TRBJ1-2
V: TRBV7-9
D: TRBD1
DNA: TGTGCCAGCAGCTTAGCAGGGACAGAGAACTATGGCTACACCTTC
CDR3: CASSLAGTENYGYTF

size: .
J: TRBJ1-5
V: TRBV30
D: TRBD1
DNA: TGTGCCTGGAGCGGACAGGGCAATCAGCCCCAGCATTTT
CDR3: CAWSGQGNQPQHF

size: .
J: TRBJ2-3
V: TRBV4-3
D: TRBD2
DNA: TGCGCCAGCAGCCCCGGACTAGCGGGGGTCACAGATACGCAGTATTTT
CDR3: CASSPGLAGVTDTQYF

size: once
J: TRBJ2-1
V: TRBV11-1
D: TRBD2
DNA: TGTGCCAGCACCCCGACTGGGCGGGGGGGCCGGGAGCAGTTCTTC
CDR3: CASTPTGRGGREQFF

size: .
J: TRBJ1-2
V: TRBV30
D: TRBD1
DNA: TGTGCCTGGAGTGTACAGGGGCGCGTCTATGGCTACACCTTC
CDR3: CAWSVQGRVYGYTF

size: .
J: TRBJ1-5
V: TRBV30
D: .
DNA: TGTGCCTGGAGTCGGGGGGTCCCCAGGCAGCCCCAGCATTTT
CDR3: CAWSRGVPRQPQHF

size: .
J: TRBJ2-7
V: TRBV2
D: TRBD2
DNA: TGTGCCAGCAGTGATGGACTAGCGGGGGACTCCTACGAGCAGTACTTC
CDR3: CASSDGLAGDSYEQYF

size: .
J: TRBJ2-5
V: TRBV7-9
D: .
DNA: TGTGCCAGCAGCCCCCAGTGGGGCGTAGGTCCGGAGACCCAGTACTTC
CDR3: CASSPQWGVGPETQYF

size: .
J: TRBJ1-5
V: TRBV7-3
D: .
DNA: TGTGCCAGCAGCTTCGGCAATCAGCCCCAGCATTTT
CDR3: CASSFGNQPQHF

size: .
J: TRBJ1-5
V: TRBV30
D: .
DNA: TGTGCCTGGAGTGACTCCGGAGGTTCCTTTCAGCCCCAGCATTTT
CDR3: CAWSDSGGSFQPQHF

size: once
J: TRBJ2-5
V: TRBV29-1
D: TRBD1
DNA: TGCAGCGTTGAGGGACAGGAACCCAAGGCACCGAGGAGCCAGTACTTC
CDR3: CSVEGQEPKAPRSQYF

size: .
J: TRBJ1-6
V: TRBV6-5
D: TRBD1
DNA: TGTGCCAGCAGACAAGACAGGGGGGATTCACCCCTCCACTTT
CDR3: CASRQDRGDSPLHF

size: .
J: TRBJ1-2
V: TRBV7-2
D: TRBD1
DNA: TGTGCCAGCAGACGTAACAGGGGGGATGGCTACACCTTC
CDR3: CASRRNRGDGYTF

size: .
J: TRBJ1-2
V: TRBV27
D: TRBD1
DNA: TGTGCCAGCAGTTTAATTGGGGACAGGGGGCGTATGGGGTATGGCTACACCTTC
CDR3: CASSLIGDRGRMGYGYTF